These 27 T cell receptor beta chains originate from one sample sequenced in a study of spatial heterogeneity in lung cancer. Time point meaning: sample taken at primary tumor resection. TCRdb reprocessed the 5' RACE reads with MiXCR, giving one entry per CDR3 protein. The sample shows just over 1,000 distinct CDR3 sequences, 32% of them seen only once. For these TCRs, the target antigens are not known. The study, taken as a whole, reports: Expanded alpha and beta TCR counts within tumors tracked tumor mutation counts.

The sequencing used lung tumor tissue, collected at surgery. These receptors all come from a male donor with early-stage non-small cell lung cancer.

This clonotype was seen a few times. The chain uses TRBV20-1 and TRBJ2-1, with 9 bases aligning to TRBD2. The CDR3 is 14 amino acids. Trimming cost V 5 bases and J 2 bases; bases outside gene matches: 4. CDR1 DFQATT and CDR2 SNEGSKA come from the germline V gene (reference sequence). Here the CDR3 reads CSASAGGAYNEQFF. In DNA, the CDR3 is TGCAGTGCTTCCGCGGGGGGGGCCTACAATGAGCAGTTCTTC.

This clonotype ranks as medium-sized. The chain uses TRBV3-1 and TRBJ2-5, with 8 positions matching TRBD1. Germline V gives CDR1 LGHDT, CDR2 YNNKEL (reference sequence). V lost 5 bases to trimming and J lost 5 bases; unmatched junction nucleotides: 4. This CDR3 spans 13 amino acids. CDR3 DNA: TGTGCCAGCAGCTTCCGACAGGGGGAGACCCAGTACTTC. Encoded protein: CASSFRQGETQYF.

By share, this clonotype counts as large (0.1 to 1%). This chain joins TRBV5-1 and TRBJ2-4; 9 bases line up with TRBD1. Germline V gene sequence: CDR1 SGHRS, CDR2 YFSETQ. With 2 bases clipped from V and 0 bases from J, the junction kept 12 bases outside the gene matches. The CDR3 spans 19 residues. This CDR3 is CASSFGTGSFSLAKNIQYF. CDR3 DNA sequence: TGCGCCAGCAGCTTCGGGACAGGGTCCTTTAGCCTAGCCAAAAACATTCAGTACTTC.

The chain couples TRBV27 to TRBJ2-3; 7 bases align to TRBD2. Germline V gene lookup returns CDR1 MNHEY and CDR2 SMNVEV (reference sequence). Losses at the gene ends were 5 bases for V and 10 bases for J; bases not matched to a gene: 12. The CDR3 is 14 amino acids. The CDR3 nucleotides are TGTGCCAGCAGTCCCCCAGGGTGGGGGGGGTCGCAGTATTTT. It codes for CASSPPGWGGSQYF.

This clonotype has more than one count but fewer than ten. The J gene is TRBJ2-2, the V gene TRBV7-8; no clear D. CDR3 length equals 16 residues. V lost 6 bases, J lost 0 bases, and 14 bases lay in between. CDR1 and CDR2 (germline): SGHVS, FQNEAQ. The chain's CDR3 is CASSAYRVANTGELFF. The CDR3 DNA is TGTGCCAGCAGTGCCTACAGAGTCGCGAACACCGGGGAGCTGTTTTTT.

This clonotype is medium-sized by share. The rearrangement uses TRBV2 and TRBJ2-1, with D tentatively TRBD2 (5 bases). Trimming left V 5 bases short and J 7 bases short, with 12 bases between. CDR1 is SNHLY, CDR2 FYNNEI, per germline. The CDR3 has 13 amino acids. DNA for the CDR3: TGTGCCAGCAGTTGGACTGTCGGAAATGAGCAGTTCTTC. The encoded protein is CASSWTVGNEQFF.

J is TRBJ2-6 and V is TRBV19; tentatively, D is TRBD1 (6 bases). This CDR3 has 15 amino acids. Germline V gene sequence: CDR1 LNHDA, CDR2 SQIVND (reference sequence). Trimming left V 6 bases short and J 0 bases short, with 9 bases between. CDR3 DNA: TGTGCCAGTAGCCACAGGGACTCTGGGGCCAACGTCCTGACTTTC. Amino acid sequence: CASSHRDSGANVLTF.

This clonotype is large. The chain recombines TRBV27 with TRBJ2-7; D gene ambiguous. Germline CDR1 is MNHEY and CDR2 is SMNVEV (reference sequence). The V and J ends lost 2 bases and 2 bases respectively, with 10 bases between them. The CDR3 spans 14 residues. The CDR3 loop reads CASSLKPSAYEQYF. In DNA, the CDR3 is TGTGCCAGCAGTTTAAAACCTTCCGCCTACGAGCAGTACTTC.

CDR3: CASSQVSAGAAEAFF. CDR3 nucleotides: TGTGCCAGCAGCCAAGTTTCGGCGGGGGCGGCTGAAGCTTTCTTT. The chain has TRBV4-2 and TRBJ1-1, with D maybe TRBD1 (6 bases). CDR1 is LGHNA and CDR2 is YNFKEQ in the germline V gene. The V end was cut by 1 base, the J end by 6 bases, with 15 bases between. The CDR3 runs 15 residues.

Sample share makes this clonotype medium-sized (0.01 to 0.1%). The chain is built from TRBV18 and TRBJ1-5; the match to TRBD1 covers 8 bases. V lost 6 bases and J lost 8; bases outside the gene matches: 6. The germline gives CDR1 KGHSH, CDR2 LQKENI. The CDR3 consists of 13 residues. CDR3 nucleotide sequence: TGTGCCAGCTCGGTGACAGGGGCAGAGCCCCAGCATTTT. It is translated as CASSVTGAEPQHF.

This clonotype is large. This chain uses TRBV28 with TRBJ1-3; D ambiguous. Per the germline V gene, CDR1 is MDHEN and CDR2 is SYDVKM. CDR3 length equals 16 residues. V gave up 5 bases and J gave up 5 bases, with 19 bases separating them. CDR3 region: CASSPLDGKGRNTIYF. In DNA, the CDR3 is TGTGCCAGCAGTCCACTGGACGGGAAGGGAAGAAACACCATATATTTT.

The chain links TRBV7-8 to TRBJ2-1; D may be TRBD2 (5 bases). CDR3 length: 15 amino acids. V dropped 4 bases and J dropped 3 bases, with 13 bases sitting between them. Germline V lookup: CDR1 SGHVS, CDR2 FQNEAQ. Here the CDR3 DNA reads TGTGCCAGCAGCTCCCGGGATTCGGGCTACAATGAGCAGTTCTTC. Translated: CASSSRDSGYNEQFF.

This clonotype is labeled as large. The V call is TRBV30, the J call TRBJ1-2; D is unresolved. This CDR3 has 16 residues. V was pared by 6 bases and J by 2 bases, with 22 bases between. Germline V gene data show CDR1 as GTSNPN and CDR2 as SVGIG (reference sequence). The CDR3 is CACPVFPGAANYGYTF. CDR3 nucleotide sequence: TGTGCCTGCCCTGTGTTTCCGGGCGCCGCAAACTATGGCTACACCTTC.

This clonotype is labeled as medium-sized. The genes are TRBV11-2 and TRBJ2-5; no clear D. This CDR3 has 10 amino acids. The ends were cut back, 8 bases at V and 5 bases at J, with 6 bases in the middle. Per germline, CDR1 SGHAT and CDR2 FQNNGV. The CDR3 sequence: CASGSETQYF. Written as DNA, the CDR3 is TGTGCCAGCGGCTCGGAGACCCAGTACTTC.

The V gene is TRBV7-9, the J gene TRBJ2-5, with TRBD2 matching over 9 bases. This CDR3 region has 18 residues. Germline lookup yields CDR1 SEHNR and CDR2 FQNEAQ (reference sequence). J lost 3 bases, V lost 1 base, and 12 bases had no gene match. The CDR3 loop is CASSLGPPGLAPKETQYF. CDR3 bases: TGTGCCAGCAGCTTAGGCCCCCCCGGACTAGCGCCTAAAGAGACCCAGTACTTC. The full variable domain, its missing parts supplied by reference TRBV7-9 and TRBJ2-5, is DTGVSQNPRHKITKRGQNVTFRCDPISEHNRLYWYRQTLGQGPEFLTYFQNEAQLEKSRLLSDRFSAERPKGSFSTLEIQRTEQGDSAMYLCASSLGPPGLAPKETQYFGPGTRLLVL.

By frequency in the sample, this clonotype is medium-sized. The V gene is TRBV6-4, the J gene TRBJ1-3; no clear D gene. The CDR3 is made up of 20 amino acids. Per the germline V gene, CDR1 is MRHNA and CDR2 is SNTAGT. With 1 base removed from V and 0 bases from J, the gap between germline ends came to 22 bases. The CDR3: CASSDFEIRRRMPSGNTIYF. As DNA, the CDR3 is TGTGCCAGCAGTGACTTCGAAATCCGTCGGCGGATGCCCTCTGGAAACACCATATATTTT.

By sample share, this clonotype is medium-sized. The gene calls are TRBV19 and TRBJ2-6; maybe TRBD1 (6 bases). The CDR3 totals 18 residues. V was clipped by 3 bases and J by 4 bases, with 19 bases between them. The germline gives CDR1 LNHDA, CDR2 SQIVND (reference sequence). CDR3 protein: CASSIKAGAPPGANVLTF. The CDR3 DNA sequence: TGTGCCAGTAGTATCAAGGCAGGGGCTCCCCCCGGGGCCAACGTCCTGACTTTC.

Judged by abundance, this clonotype is medium-sized. The chain is built from TRBV19 and TRBJ1-5; tentatively, D is TRBD1 (5 bases). The CDR3 loop spans 15 amino acids. V was clipped by 6 bases and J by 4 bases, with 16 bases between them. Germline V CDR1 and CDR2: LNHDA, SQIVND (reference sequence). The CDR3: CASSPLLGGNQPQHF. The CDR3 DNA reads as TGTGCCAGTAGCCCCTTGTTGGGGGGGAATCAGCCCCAGCATTTT.

This clonotype is labeled medium-sized. The chain uses TRBV12-3 or TRBV12-4 and TRBJ2-3; TRBD1 aligns across 7 bases. With V trimmed by 5 bases and J by 6 bases, 11 bases remained unmatched. The CDR3 is 15 residues long. The DNA for the CDR3 is TGTGCCAGCAGTCTTAGGACAGGTTCTTCCGATACGCAGTATTTT. It specifies CASSLRTGSSDTQYF.

The chain employs TRBV20-1 and TRBJ1-4; 10 nucleotides match TRBD1. In germline, CDR1 is DFQATT, CDR2 SNEGSKA (reference sequence). V was clipped by 3 bases and J by 8 bases; unmatched bases: 6. The CDR3 has 14 amino acids. DNA for the CDR3: TGCAGTGCTAGTGGGACAGGGGTTCGCGAAAAACTGTTTTTT. Translation gives CSASGTGVREKLFF.

V gene TRBV28 combines with J gene TRBJ2-1; D unresolved. The CDR3 consists of 15 residues. Trimming stripped 6 bases from V and 0 bases from J, with 12 bases between. Per germline, CDR1 MDHEN and CDR2 SYDVKM. The CDR3 protein is CASSHLGSSYNEQFF. CDR3 in DNA: TGTGCCAGCAGCCATCTAGGTAGCTCCTACAATGAGCAGTTCTTC.

This clonotype is classed as medium-sized. The V and J genes are TRBV30 and TRBJ2-1; 9 bases are shared with TRBD2. Germline CDR1 reads GTSNPN; CDR2 reads SVGIG (reference sequence). V gave up 0 bases and J gave up 8 bases; unmatched junction bases: 5. There are 14 residues in the CDR3. The CDR3 region has the DNA TGTGCCTGGAGTGTAGGCGGGGGGGCAGATGAGCAGTTCTTC. This encodes CAWSVGGGADEQFF.

The rearrangement joins TRBV5-1 to TRBJ2-1, with 14 bases that match TRBD2. Germline V gene data show CDR1 as SGHRS and CDR2 as YFSETQ. J lost 6 bases, V lost 2 bases, and 7 bases had no gene match. CDR3 length: 17 residues. The CDR3 coding sequence is TGCGCCAGCAGCTTAAACGCCGGGACTAGCGGGGGCAATGAGCAGTTCTTC. Translating it yields CASSLNAGTSGGNEQFF.

This clonotype was counted only a few times. The chain is built from TRBV6-2 or TRBV6-3 and TRBJ2-7; D unresolved. The CDR3 covers 11 residues. V was cut by 6 bases and J by 4 bases, with 7 bases left in between. Germline V gives CDR1 MNHEY, CDR2 SVGEGT. This chain's CDR3 is CASRSRYEQYF. The CDR3 nucleotides are TGTGCCAGCAGATCTCGGTACGAGCAGTACTTC.

This clonotype is large (0.1 to 1%). The chain has TRBV9 and TRBJ1-2; unclear D gene. CDR3 length equals 13 residues. CDR1 is SGDLS, CDR2 YYNGEE, per germline. V shed 3 bases and J shed 4 bases, with 10 bases lying between them. As DNA, the CDR3 is TGTGCCAGCAGCGAGAGTGAGACCTATGGCTACACCTTC. Amino acids: CASSESETYGYTF.

This clonotype was counted between two and nine times. The genes are TRBV30 and TRBJ2-2, with a weak D call TRBD2 (6 bases). Germline assignment: CDR1 GTSNPN and CDR2 SVGIG (reference sequence). The CDR3 is 14 residues long. V was clipped by 1 base and J by 4 bases, with 10 bases between them. The CDR3 bases are TGTGCCTGGAGTGCCCTCGGGGGCACCGGGGAGCTGTTTTTT. It codes for CAWSALGGTGELFF.

V gene TRBV7-6 combines with J gene TRBJ2-7, with TRBD1 identical over 9 bases. This CDR3 region has 16 residues. Germline lookup yields CDR1 SGHVS and CDR2 FNYEAQ. The J segment lost 5 bases and the V segment lost 5 bases, leaving 13 bases of the junction unmatched. The CDR3 DNA reads TGTGCCAGCAGCCCTTTTGGTGGGACAGGGTTCCACGAGCAGTACTTC. It yields the protein CASSPFGGTGFHEQYF.